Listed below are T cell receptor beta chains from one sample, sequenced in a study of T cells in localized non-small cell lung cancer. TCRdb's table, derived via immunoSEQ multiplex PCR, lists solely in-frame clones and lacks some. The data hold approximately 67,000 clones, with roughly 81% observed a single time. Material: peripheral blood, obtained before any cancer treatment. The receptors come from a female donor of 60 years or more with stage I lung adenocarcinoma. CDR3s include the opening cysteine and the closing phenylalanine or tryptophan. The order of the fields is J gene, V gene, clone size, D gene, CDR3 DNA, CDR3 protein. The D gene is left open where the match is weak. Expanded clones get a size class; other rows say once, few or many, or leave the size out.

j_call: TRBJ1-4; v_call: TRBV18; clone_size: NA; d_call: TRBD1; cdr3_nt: TGTGCCAGCTCACTTTTCCGGGACAGGAATGAAAAACTGTTTTTT; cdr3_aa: CASSLFRDRNEKLFF
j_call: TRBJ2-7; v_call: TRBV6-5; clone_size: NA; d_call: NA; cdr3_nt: TGTGCCAGCAGGACCGACAGAGGGCTAAACTACGAGCAGTACTTC; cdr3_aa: CASRTDRGLNYEQYF
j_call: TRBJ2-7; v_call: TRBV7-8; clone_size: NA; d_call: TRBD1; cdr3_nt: TGTGCCAGCAGCTTACAAGGACAGGTAGCCTACGAGCAGTACTTC; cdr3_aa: CASSLQGQVAYEQYF
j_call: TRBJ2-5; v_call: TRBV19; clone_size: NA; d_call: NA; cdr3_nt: TGTGCCAGTAGGGGTACTCAAGAGACCCAGTACTTC; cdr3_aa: CASRGTQETQYF
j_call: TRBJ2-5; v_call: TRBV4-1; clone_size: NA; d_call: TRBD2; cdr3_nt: TGCGCCAGCAGCCAAGGGACTAGCGGCCTCAGGACCCAGTACTTC; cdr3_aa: CASSQGTSGLRTQYF
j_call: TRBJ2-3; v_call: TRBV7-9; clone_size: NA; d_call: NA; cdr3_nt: TGTGCCAGCAGCTTAGCGGGAGCTGGGGATACGCAGTATTTT; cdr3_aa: CASSLAGAGDTQYF
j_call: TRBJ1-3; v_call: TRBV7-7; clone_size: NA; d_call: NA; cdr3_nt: TGTGCTAGCAGCTCTAGCGGGGAACCGCCTGGAAACACCATATATTTT; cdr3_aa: CASSSSGEPPGNTIYF
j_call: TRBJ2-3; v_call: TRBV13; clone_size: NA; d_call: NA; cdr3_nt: TGTGCCAGCAGCACTAGTGCCCCGGGAACAGATACGCAGTATTTT; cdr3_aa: CASSTSAPGTDTQYF
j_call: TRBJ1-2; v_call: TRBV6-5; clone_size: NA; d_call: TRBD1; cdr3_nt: TGTGCCAGCAGTTTTTCGCCGGGACAGGGCAAGGACGGCTACACCTTC; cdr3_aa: CASSFSPGQGKDGYTF
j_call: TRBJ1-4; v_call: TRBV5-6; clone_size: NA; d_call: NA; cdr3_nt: TGTGCCAGCAGCTTGTTCACAGGGTGGAATGAAAAACTGTTTTTT; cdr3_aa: CASSLFTGWNEKLFF
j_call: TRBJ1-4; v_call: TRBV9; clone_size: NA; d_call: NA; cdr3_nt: TGTGCCAGCAGCGCTTTGGCCCTGGGAGAAAAACTGTTTTTT; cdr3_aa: CASSALALGEKLFF
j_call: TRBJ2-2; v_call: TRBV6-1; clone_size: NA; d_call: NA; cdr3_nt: TGTGCCAGCAGTGTACAAGGCGCCGGGGAGCTGTTTTTT; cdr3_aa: CASSVQGAGELFF
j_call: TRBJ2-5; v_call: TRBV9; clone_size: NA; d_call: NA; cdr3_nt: TGTGCCAGCAGCGTATCTGGGGGGCGGCAAGAGACCCAGTACTTC; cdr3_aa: CASSVSGGRQETQYF
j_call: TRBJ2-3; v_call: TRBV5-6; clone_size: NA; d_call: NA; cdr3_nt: TGTGCCAGCAGCTTGGGGGCCAGGGTGGGCACAGATACGCAGTATTTT; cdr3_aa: CASSLGARVGTDTQYF
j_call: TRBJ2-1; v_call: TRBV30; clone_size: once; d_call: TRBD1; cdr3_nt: TGTGCCTGGAGTGTAAACAGGGGAGCCTACAATGAGCAGTTCTTC; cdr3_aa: CAWSVNRGAYNEQFF
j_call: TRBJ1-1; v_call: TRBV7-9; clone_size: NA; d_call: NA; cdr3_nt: TGTGCCAGCAGAACAACAGGGCAGGACACTGAAGCTTTCTTT; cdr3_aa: CASRTTGQDTEAFF
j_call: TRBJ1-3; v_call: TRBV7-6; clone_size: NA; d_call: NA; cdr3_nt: TGTGCCAGCAGCTCCGGGGGCAGGAGCTCTGGAAACACCATATATTTT; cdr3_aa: CASSSGGRSSGNTIYF
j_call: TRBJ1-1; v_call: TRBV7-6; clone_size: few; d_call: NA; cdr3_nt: TGTGCCAGCAGCTTATTCCCAATGAACACTGAAGCTTTCTTT; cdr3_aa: CASSLFPMNTEAFF
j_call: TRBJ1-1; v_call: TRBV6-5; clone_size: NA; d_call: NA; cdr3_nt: TGTGCCAGCAGTCGTAACAGGAACACTGAAGCTTTCTTT; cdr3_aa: CASSRNRNTEAFF
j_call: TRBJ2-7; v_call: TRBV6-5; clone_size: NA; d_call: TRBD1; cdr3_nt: TGTGCCAGCAGTTCCATGAATCGGCAGGGGGCCGAGCAGTACTTC; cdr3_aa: CASSSMNRQGAEQYF
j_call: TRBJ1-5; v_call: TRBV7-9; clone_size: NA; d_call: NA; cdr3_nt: TGTGCCAGCAGCTTAAGCGAAAGCAATCAGCCCCAGCATTTT; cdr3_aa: CASSLSESNQPQHF
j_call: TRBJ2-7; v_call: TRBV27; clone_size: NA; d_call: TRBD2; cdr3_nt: TGTGCCAGCAGTCGCTATAGCGGGAGCTACGAGCAGTACTTC; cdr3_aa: CASSRYSGSYEQYF
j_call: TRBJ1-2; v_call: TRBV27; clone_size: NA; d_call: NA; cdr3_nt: TGTGCCAGCAGTTTATCTAGGGACTATGGCTACACCTTC; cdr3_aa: CASSLSRDYGYTF
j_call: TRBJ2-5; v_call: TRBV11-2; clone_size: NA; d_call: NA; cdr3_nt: TGTGCCAGCAGCCTCCGCCCTGGGTACCAAGAGACCCAGTACTTC; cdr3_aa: CASSLRPGYQETQYF
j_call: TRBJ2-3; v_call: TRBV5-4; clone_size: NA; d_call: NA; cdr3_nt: TGTGCCAGCAGCTTGTTAGGTGGCACAGATACGCAGTATTTT; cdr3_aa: CASSLLGGTDTQYF
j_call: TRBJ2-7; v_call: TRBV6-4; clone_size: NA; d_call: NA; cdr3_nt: TGTGCCAGCAGTGCGGACTCCTACGAGCAGTACTTC; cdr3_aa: CASSADSYEQYF
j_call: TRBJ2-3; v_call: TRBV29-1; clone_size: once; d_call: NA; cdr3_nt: TGCAGCGTTGACGGAGGAATGGCGGCCGGGACAGATACGCAGTATTTT; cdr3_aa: CSVDGGMAAGTDTQYF
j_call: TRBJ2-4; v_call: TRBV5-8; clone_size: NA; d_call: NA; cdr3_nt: TGTGCCAGCAGACGTCCTCCTCTAGCCAAAAACATTCAGTACTTC; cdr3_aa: CASRRPPLAKNIQYF
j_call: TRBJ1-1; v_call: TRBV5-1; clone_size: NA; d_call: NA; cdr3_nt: TGCGCCAGCACGTCAGACTCGACGGGCACTGAAGCTTTCTTT; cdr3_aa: CASTSDSTGTEAFF
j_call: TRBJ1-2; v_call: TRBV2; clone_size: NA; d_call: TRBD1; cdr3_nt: TGTGCCAGCGGTGGACAGGGAGGGTATGGCTACACCTTC; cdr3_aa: CASGGQGGYGYTF
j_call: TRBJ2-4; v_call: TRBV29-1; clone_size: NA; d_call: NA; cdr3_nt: TGCAGCGTTGCTTCGCCGGGGGTAGACATTCAGTACTTC; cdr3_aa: CSVASPGVDIQYF
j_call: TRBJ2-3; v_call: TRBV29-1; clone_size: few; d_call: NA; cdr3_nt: TGCAGCGCGACTAGTTCTACAGATACGCAGTATTTT; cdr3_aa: CSATSSTDTQYF
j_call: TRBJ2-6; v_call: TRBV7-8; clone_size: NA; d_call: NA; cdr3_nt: TGTGCCAGCACAAGAGAACAGGTCGACTCTGGGGCCAACGTCCTGACTTTC; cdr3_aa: CASTREQVDSGANVLTF
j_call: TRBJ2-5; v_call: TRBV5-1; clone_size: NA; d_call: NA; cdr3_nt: TGCGCCAGCAGCTTGGGCGGCAGGCAAGAGACCCAGTACTTC; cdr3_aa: CASSLGGRQETQYF
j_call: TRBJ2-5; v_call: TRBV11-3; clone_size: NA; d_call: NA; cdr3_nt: TGTGCCAGCAGCTTAGGAGTTGAAGAGACCCAGTACTTC; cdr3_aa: CASSLGVEETQYF
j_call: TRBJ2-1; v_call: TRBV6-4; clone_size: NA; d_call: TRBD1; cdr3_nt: TGTGCCAGCAGTGACGGAGAGGGGGCGAATGAGCAGTTCTTC; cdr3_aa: CASSDGEGANEQFF
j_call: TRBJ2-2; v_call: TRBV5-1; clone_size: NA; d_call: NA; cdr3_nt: TGCGCCAGCAGCTTGTCGGGAATGATATGGGGGCCGACAGCGAACACCGGGGAGCTGTTTTTT; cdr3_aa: CASSLSGMIWGPTANTGELFF
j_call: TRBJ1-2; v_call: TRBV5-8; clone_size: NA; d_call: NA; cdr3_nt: TGTGCCAGCAGCTTTGTATTCGGCCATGGGGACTATGGCTACACCTTC; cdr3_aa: CASSFVFGHGDYGYTF
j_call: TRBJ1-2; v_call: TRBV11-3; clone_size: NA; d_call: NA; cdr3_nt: TGTGCCAGCAGCTTCGGGGGCCTTGGCTATGGCTACACCTTC; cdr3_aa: CASSFGGLGYGYTF
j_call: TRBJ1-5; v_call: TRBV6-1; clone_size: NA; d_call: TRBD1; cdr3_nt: TGTGCCAGCAGTGCACCGGGACAGATGGACAATCAGCCCCAGCATTTT; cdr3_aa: CASSAPGQMDNQPQHF
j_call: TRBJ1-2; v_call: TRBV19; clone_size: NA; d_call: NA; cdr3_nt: TGTGCCAGTAGTATGGTAAGGGGATCTAACTATGGCTACACCTTC; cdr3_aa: CASSMVRGSNYGYTF
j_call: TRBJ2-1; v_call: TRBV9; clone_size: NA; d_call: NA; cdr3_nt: TGTGCCAGCAGCGTAGATACCGGGCGGGGTGAGCAGTTCTTC; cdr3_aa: CASSVDTGRGEQFF
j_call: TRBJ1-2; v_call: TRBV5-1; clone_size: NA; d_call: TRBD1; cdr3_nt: TGCGCCAGCAGCTTGAGGCCGGGACAGGGGGTAGGCTATGGCTACACCTTC; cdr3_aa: CASSLRPGQGVGYGYTF
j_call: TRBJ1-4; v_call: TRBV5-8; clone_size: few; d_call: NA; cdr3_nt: TGTGCCAGCAGCCGACACAAACTGTTTTTT; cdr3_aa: CASSRHKLFF
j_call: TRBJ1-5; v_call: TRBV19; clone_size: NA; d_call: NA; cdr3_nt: TGTGCCACTCAGGGCTGGGCAAGCAATCAGCCCCAGCATTTT; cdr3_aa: CATQGWASNQPQHF
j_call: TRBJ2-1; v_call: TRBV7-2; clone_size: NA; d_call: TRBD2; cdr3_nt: TGTGCCAGCAGCCCCCCGTGGGCTAGCGGGAAGGTTGAGCAGTTCTTC; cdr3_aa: CASSPPWASGKVEQFF
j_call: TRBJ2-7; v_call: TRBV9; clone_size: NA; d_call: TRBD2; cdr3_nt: TGTGCCAGCAGCTTCCTAGCGGGAGCCATGGACGAGCAGTACTTC; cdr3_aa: CASSFLAGAMDEQYF
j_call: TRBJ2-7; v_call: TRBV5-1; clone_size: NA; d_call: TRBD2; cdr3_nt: TGCGCCAGCAGCTTTGGGCGGGAGCTTGGCGAGCAGTACTTC; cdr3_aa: CASSFGRELGEQYF
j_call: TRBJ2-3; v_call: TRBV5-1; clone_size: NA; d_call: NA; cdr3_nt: TGCGCCAGCAGCTTAATAACAGGGACAAGGACAGATACGCAGTATTTT; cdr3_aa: CASSLITGTRTDTQYF
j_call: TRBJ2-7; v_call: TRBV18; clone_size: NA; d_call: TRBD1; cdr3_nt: TGTGCCAGCTCAAAGGACAGGGGGGAGCAGTACTTC; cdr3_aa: CASSKDRGEQYF
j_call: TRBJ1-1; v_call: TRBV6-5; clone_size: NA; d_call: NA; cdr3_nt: TGTGCCAGCAGTTTTCTCCCGGGAATTGAAGCTTTCTTT; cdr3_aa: CASSFLPGIEAFF